This passage covers 9 T cell receptor beta chains from one sample sequenced in a study of T cell responses to AZD1222 COVID-19 vaccine (TCRdb year 2021). Libraries were built with the immunoSEQ multiplex PCR assay. TCRdb stores this immuneACCESS table with in-frame sequences only. Part of the clones is absent; in the studies checked, under half of the shortfall reflects unresolved V genes, and no reason is known for the rest. Recorded for this sample are more than 95,000 clones; approximately 88% of them occurred a single time. The ten top clones hold around 8.7% of the sample. This specimen's time point label, interpreted: baseline before first vaccination. The sample here was peripheral blood, taken on day 0 of AZD1222 vaccination. The receptors here all came from an adult in good health.

The chain couples TRBV16 to TRBJ1-1; TRBD1 matches at 7 bases. Germline loops: CDR1 KGHSY, CDR2 FQNENV. The CDR3 covers 14 residues. The ends lost 5 bases at V and 4 bases at J; junction bases unmatched: 7. The CDR3: CASSIQGPGTEAFF. The CDR3 DNA follows: TGTGCCAGCAGCATACAGGGGCCAGGCACTGAAGCTTTCTTT.

The chain links TRBV28 to TRBJ1-5; maybe TRBD1 (5 bases). Germline CDR1 and CDR2: MDHEN and SYDVKM. The CDR3 totals 12 residues. The V and J ends lost 6 bases and 4 bases respectively, with 7 bases between them. In DNA, the CDR3 is TGTGCCAGCAGCAGGGAGAATCAGCCCCAGCATTTT. Protein sequence: CASSRENQPQHF.

The gene calls are TRBV5-1 and TRBJ2-1; D is perhaps TRBD1 (6 bases). Germline CDR1 SGHRS, CDR2 YFSETQ. V was shortened by 5 bases and J by 4 bases, with 13 bases between the two germline ends. The CDR3 spans 14 residues. The CDR3 is CASSNGQQYNEQFF. The CDR3 nucleotides are TGCGCCAGCAGTAACGGACAGCAGTACAATGAGCAGTTCTTC.

A single count supports this clone. The genes are TRBV29-1 and TRBJ2-1, with D unresolved. The germline gives CDR1 SQVTM, CDR2 ANQGSEA. V lost 7 bases and J 8 bases, leaving 18 bases between the germline ends. This CDR3 has 13 residues. The chain's CDR3 is CSATRQAGHEQFF. CDR3 coding DNA: TGCAGCGCAACAAGGCAGGCTGGGCATGAGCAGTTCTTC.

V and J are TRBV28 and TRBJ1-1; 7 positions agree with TRBD1. J was trimmed by 9 bases and V by 4 bases; bases with no gene match: 11. The CDR3 contains 14 residues. Germline lookup yields CDR1 MDHEN and CDR2 SYDVKM. The CDR3: CASSSTRQGLKAFF. CDR3 bases: TGTGCCAGCAGTTCAACTAGACAGGGATTGAAAGCTTTCTTT. Variable domain in full (rest from reference TRBV28 and TRBJ1-1): DVKVTQSSRYLVKRTGEKVFLECVQDMDHENMFWYRQDPGLGLRLIYFSYDVKMKEKGDIPEGYSVSREKKERFSLILESASTNQTSMYLCASSSTRQGLKAFFGQGTRLTVV.

This chain joins TRBV9 and TRBJ2-2; the D gene could be TRBD1 or TRBD2 (6 bases each). V shed 3 bases and J shed 1 base, with 13 bases lying between them. The CDR3 sequence is 16 residues long. Per germline, CDR1 SGDLS and CDR2 YYNGEE. The DNA of the CDR3 is TGTGCCAGCAGCGGAGGACTACAGGGGAACACCGGGGAGCTGTTTTTT. Translation: CASSGGLQGNTGELFF.

The chain couples TRBV15 to TRBJ1-5; 7 nucleotides align to TRBD1. V gave up 7 bases and J gave up 0 bases; unmatched junction bases: 3. This CDR3 spans 14 amino acids. The germline CDR1 and CDR2 sequences are LNHNV and YYDKDF (reference sequence). The CDR3 region has the DNA TGTGCCACCATGGGACAGTATAGCAATCAGCCCCAGCATTTT. Translated, it gives CATMGQYSNQPQHF.

CDR3 bases: TGTGCCAGCAGTCCATACCCCGGAAATAATGAGCAGTTCTTC. Protein: CASSPYPGNNEQFF. The chain recombines TRBV27 with TRBJ2-1; D remains unclear. Trimming left V 5 bases short and J 7 bases short, with 15 bases between. Per the germline V gene, CDR1 is MNHEY and CDR2 is SMNVEV (reference sequence). The CDR3 totals 14 residues.

The chain combines TRBV19 with TRBJ1-4; D may be TRBD1 (6 bases). Germline V gene lookup returns CDR1 LNHDA and CDR2 SQIVND (reference sequence). The CDR3 has 14 amino acids. V was cut by 4 bases and J by 2 bases, with 8 bases left in between. The CDR3 loop is CASSTGQTNEKLFF. Written as DNA, the CDR3 is TGTGCCAGTAGTACAGGACAGACTAATGAAAAACTGTTTTTT.